The 20 T cell receptor beta chains listed next were all sequenced from one sample in a study of blood T cell repertoires in COVID-19. Assay: immunoSEQ multiplex PCR; the TCRdb copy retains only in-frame clones and omits some. The sample lists 250,000 to 300,000 clones; just under 90% were seen once. The sequenced material came from peripheral blood. The receptor source for this set is a woman aged 25 to 39 with COVID-19, enrolled during active disease.

This rearrangement joins TRBV6-6 to TRBJ1-1; 8 bases map to TRBD1. Germline V CDR1 and CDR2: MNHNY, SVGAGI (reference sequence). V trimming: 6 bases; J trimming: 6 bases; junction bases outside the gene matches: 6. The CDR3 length is 13 residues. CDR3 DNA: TGTGCCAGCAGCCGCGGACAGGGCCCTGAAGCTTTCTTT. Amino acid sequence: CASSRGQGPEAFF.

This clone was seen only a few times. The chain recombines TRBV19 with TRBJ1-1; possible D gene TRBD1, 5 bases. This CDR3 contains 13 residues. CDR1 LNHDA and CDR2 SQIVND come from the germline V gene (reference sequence). V was shortened by 0 bases and J by 5 bases, with 7 bases between the two germline ends. The CDR3 loop reads CASSIDQGTEAFF. The CDR3 DNA follows: TGTGCCAGTAGTATAGATCAGGGAACTGAAGCTTTCTTT.

The CDR3 sequence: CASSLGPLYEQYF. The CDR3 DNA reads as TGTGCCAGCAGTTTAGGGCCCCTCTACGAGCAGTACTTC. The V call is TRBV27, the J call TRBJ2-7, with no clear D. Trimming took 2 bases from V and 3 from J, leaving 8 bases between them. The germline gives CDR1 MNHEY, CDR2 SMNVEV (reference sequence). This CDR3 has 13 residues.

This clone was observed a few times. The chain joins TRBV28 to TRBJ1-2, with TRBD1 identical over 7 bases. CDR1 is MDHEN and CDR2 is SYDVKM in the germline V gene. V shed 6 bases and J 4 bases; nucleotides not matched to a gene: 5. The CDR3 has 13 amino acids. CDR3: CASSPGQSYGYTF. CDR3 in DNA: TGTGCCAGCAGCCCGGGACAGAGCTATGGCTACACCTTC.

V is TRBV18 and J is TRBJ1-3, with a possible D match to TRBD1 (5 bases). V was cut by 2 bases and J by 0 bases, with 17 bases left in between. The CDR3 is 18 residues long. The germline V gene encodes CDR1 KGHSH and CDR2 LQKENI. The CDR3 DNA reads TGTGCCAGCTCACCAAGGACCAGGGAACTAATCTCTGGAAACACCATATATTTT. Its translation: CASSPRTRELISGNTIYF.

The rearrangement uses TRBV3-1 (or the pseudogene TRBV3-2) and TRBJ1-2, with D possibly being TRBD1 (5 bases). The CDR3 spans 13 residues. In germline, CDR1 is LGHDT, CDR2 YNNKEL (reference sequence). Trimming shortened V by 0 bases and J by 3 bases, and 5 bases separated the two germline ends. The DNA for the CDR3 is TGTGCCAGCAGCCAAGACAGGGACTATGGCTACACCTTC. This encodes CASSQDRDYGYTF.

This chain connects TRBV27 to TRBJ2-7; no clear D gene. Deletions cut 4 bases from V and 2 bases from J, with 9 bases between. Germline loops: CDR1 MNHEY, CDR2 SMNVEV (reference sequence). The CDR3 totals 13 residues. The DNA of the CDR3 is TGTGCCAGCAGTTACACGTCCCCCTACGAGCAGTACTTC. Translation: CASSYTSPYEQYF.

The chain couples TRBV21-1 to TRBJ2-5; TRBD2, the table's D call, lacks a check against the DNA. TRBV21-1 is noted as a pseudogene. The CDR3 is 16 amino acids. CDR3: CASSKRPRGGHETQYF. Written as DNA, the CDR3 is TGTGCCAGCAGCAAGCGCCCGCGGGGGGGCCACGAGACCCAGTACTTC.

This chain connects TRBV2 to TRBJ1-5; 10 bases are a match to TRBD1. The CDR3 is 15 amino acids. Germline CDR1 is SNHLY and CDR2 is FYNNEI. V lost 7 bases, J lost 7 bases, and 10 bases stayed unmatched. The CDR3 bases are TGTGCCAGCACCAGGGACAGGGGAAGATTGCAGCCCCAGCATTTT. Translated, it gives CASTRDRGRLQPQHF.

This clone was seen once. This chain links TRBV2 with TRBJ1-5; D is unclear. CDR1 and CDR2 from the germline V gene are SNHLY and FYNNEI. V was pared by 6 bases and J by 3 bases, with 6 bases between. The CDR3 runs 12 residues. The DNA for the CDR3 is TGTGCCAGCAGCGGGTCCAATCAGCCCCAGCATTTT. Translated, it gives CASSGSNQPQHF.

J is TRBJ1-1 and V is TRBV10-1; no firm D call. Germline V CDR1 and CDR2: WNHNN, SYGVQD (reference sequence). The V end lost 5 bases, the J end lost 0 bases, and 7 bases lay between the germline ends. This CDR3 has 13 residues. The CDR3 sequence: CASSRRVNTEAFF. The CDR3 coding sequence is TGCGCCAGCAGTCGGAGGGTGAACACTGAAGCTTTCTTT.

CDR3 bases: TGTGCCAGCAGTAAGGGGGGGCATCAAGGCTACACCTTC. It encodes CASSKGGHQGYTF. This chain links TRBV6-5 with TRBJ1-2; D might be TRBD1 (6 bases). Germline loops: CDR1 MNHEY, CDR2 SVGAGI. The CDR3 length is 13 residues. V was cut by 5 bases and J by 8 bases, with 15 bases left in between.

The V and J genes are TRBV6-2 or TRBV6-3 and TRBJ1-6, with 7 bases that match TRBD1. The CDR3 contains 17 residues. Germline assignment: CDR1 MNHEY and CDR2 SVGEGT. V gave up 3 bases and J gave up 7 bases; unmatched junction bases: 12. The CDR3 region has the DNA TGTGCCAGCAGTTATCCGGACAGGCTTAGTAGAAATTCACCCCTCCACTTT. It specifies CASSYPDRLSRNSPLHF.

Note on this clone: It is unclear where the CDR3 begins or ends on the DNA, so no DNA is shown, and the CDR3 is as TCRdb lists it. This chain uses TRBV12-1 with TRBJ1-1; TRBD1 reflects the table's D call only, with no check against the DNA. TRBV12-1 constitutes a pseudogene. Both ends counted, the CDR3 spans 14 residues. The CDR3 is CASSFGQGANEAFF.

The rearrangement links TRBV27 to TRBJ1-2; D is unclear. Trimming took off 2 bases at V and 0 bases at J, with 10 bases between the two ends. The V gene's germline CDR1 is MNHEY and CDR2 SMNVEV (reference sequence). The length of the CDR3 is 15 residues. This chain's CDR3 is CASSLGRTSNYGYTF. CDR3 DNA sequence: TGTGCCAGCAGTTTAGGACGGACTTCTAACTATGGCTACACCTTC.

The rearrangement uses TRBV5-6 and TRBJ1-1, with a weak D call TRBD1 (5 bases). V was shortened by 4 bases and J by 4 bases, with 17 bases between the two germline ends. Looked up from germline, CDR1 is SGHDT and CDR2 is YYEEEE. The CDR3 extends over 15 amino acids. CDR3 in DNA: TGTGCCAGCAGCCCAAGGCGGGGTAGGGGCACTGAAGCTTTCTTT. Amino acids: CASSPRRGRGTEAFF.

This clone was seen once. The V and J genes are TRBV10-1 and TRBJ1-2; 10 bases fit TRBD1. The V gene end was trimmed by 9 bases and the J gene end by 8 bases; junction bases not matched to a gene: 3. The length of the CDR3 is 11 residues. CDR1 and CDR2 (germline): WNHNN, SYGVQD (reference sequence). DNA of the CDR3: TGCGCCAGACGGACAGGGGGAGGCTACACCTTC. Translated: CARRTGGGYTF.

The chain links TRBV27 to TRBJ1-5, with no clear D. Trimming stripped 3 bases from V and 4 bases from J, with 10 bases between. This CDR3 has 14 residues. Germline CDR1 and CDR2: MNHEY and SMNVEV (reference sequence). CDR3 DNA: TGTGCCAGCAGTTTCCGGGGAGCTAATCAGCCCCAGCATTTT. Encoded protein: CASSFRGANQPQHF.

The chain uses TRBV5-4 and TRBJ1-6, with 8 bases matching TRBD1. With 0 bases clipped from V and 2 bases from J, the junction kept 4 bases outside the gene matches. Per the germline V gene, CDR1 is SGHNT and CDR2 is YYREEE (reference sequence). There are 17 residues in the CDR3. CDR3 residues: CASSLGPTGAYNSPLHF. DNA for the CDR3: TGTGCCAGCAGCTTGGGTCCGACAGGGGCCTATAATTCACCCCTCCACTTT.

The V gene is TRBV19, the J gene TRBJ1-1; D is undetermined. Germline CDR1 is LNHDA and CDR2 is SQIVND (reference sequence). Trimming removed 6 bases from V and 3 bases from J, with 14 bases in between. The CDR3 covers 14 residues. The CDR3 sequence: CASSTPGRYTEAFF. CDR3 coding DNA: TGTGCCAGTAGCACCCCGGGGAGATACACTGAAGCTTTCTTT.